These 9 T cell receptor beta chains came from one sample sequenced in a study of blood T cell repertoires in COVID-19. Clones were sequenced by immunoSEQ multiplex PCR, and TCRdb holds only the in-frame ones, with some missing. In the table there are some 420,000 clones, around 87% of which are singletons. Sequences were obtained from PBMCs or T cells enriched from blood (not recorded which). The receptors were sampled from a man between 25 and 39 years old who had recovered from COVID-19.

V and J are TRBV4-1 and TRBJ1-2; tentatively, D is TRBD1 (6 bases). Germline V gene lookup returns CDR1 MGHRA and CDR2 YSYEKL. This CDR3 is 14 amino acids long. V was clipped by 3 bases and J by 1 base, with 9 bases between them. DNA of the CDR3: TGCGCCAGCAGCCACCGGGACATTAACTATGGCTACACCTTC. Protein: CASSHRDINYGYTF.

The chain is built from TRBV7-2 and TRBJ1-5; TRBD1 aligns across 8 bases. V shed 3 bases and J 6 bases; nucleotides not matched to a gene: 4. Germline V gene lookup returns CDR1 SGHTA and CDR2 FQGNSA. This CDR3 contains 14 residues. The CDR3 protein is CASSFGDRPQPQHF. For the CDR3, the DNA is TGTGCCAGCAGCTTCGGGGACAGGCCTCAGCCCCAGCATTTT. The variable domain in full, with the rest retrieved from reference TRBV7-2 and TRBJ1-5, is GAGVSQSPSNKVTEKGKDVELRCDPISGHTALYWYRQSLGQGLEFLIYFQGNSAPDKSGLPSDRFSAERTGGSVSTLTIQRTQQEDSAVYLCASSFGDRPQPQHFGDGTRLSIL.

The V call is TRBV28, the J call TRBJ2-7, with D possibly TRBD1 on 5 matching bases. Between the trimmed V and J ends, which lost 5 bases and 1 base, there was a span of 9 bases. The CDR3 has 13 residues. In germline, CDR1 is MDHEN, CDR2 SYDVKM. The CDR3 sequence is CASSDTGSYEQYF. CDR3 nucleotide sequence: TGTGCCAGCAGTGATACAGGATCCTACGAGCAGTACTTC.

A word on this clone: One end of the junction varies from germline; a read error may be responsible. The chain employs TRBV28 and TRBJ1-2; unclear D gene. CDR3 length: 11 residues. Per germline, CDR1 MDHEN and CDR2 SYDVKM. CDR3: CASSSYYGYTF. CDR3 DNA sequence: TGTGCCAGCAGCTCCTACTACGGCTACACCTTC.

Points on this clone: Other DNA sequences in this specimen translate into the identical CDR3. The rearrangement joins TRBV9 to TRBJ1-3, with a tentative D call TRBD1 (5 bases). V lost 0 bases to trimming and J lost 0 bases, with 7 bases between them. Per the germline V gene, CDR1 is SGDLS and CDR2 is YYNGEE. The CDR3 has 15 residues. This CDR3 is CASSVAGDSGNTIYF. The CDR3 DNA reads TGTGCCAGCAGCGTAGCGGGGGACTCTGGAAACACCATATATTTT.

Details on this clone: At one of its ends the junction is not consistent with the germline gene, which may arise from a read error. The V gene is TRBV5-3, the J gene TRBJ2-1; TRBD2 agrees at 11 bases. TRBV5-3 belongs to the ORF category, with a function that is uncertain. CDR3 length equals 17 residues. This CDR3 is CVRSLDDTSGSTNEQFF. The DNA of the CDR3 is TGTGTCAGAAGCTTGGATGATACTAGCGGGAGTACGAATGAGCAGTTCTTC.

This chain uses TRBV2 with TRBJ1-5; possibly TRBD1 for D (5 bases). Trimming took 7 bases from V and 0 from J, leaving 7 bases between them. The germline gives CDR1 SNHLY, CDR2 FYNNEI. The CDR3 runs to 13 residues. This chain's CDR3 is CASKDTSNQPQHF. The CDR3 nucleotides are TGTGCCAGCAAGGACACTAGCAATCAGCCCCAGCATTTT.

The J gene is TRBJ1-2, the V gene TRBV5-6; D is perhaps TRBD1 (6 bases). Germline CDR1 is SGHDT and CDR2 is YYEEEE. The V end was cut by 0 bases, the J end by 6 bases, with 9 bases between. This CDR3 contains 13 residues. The CDR3 spells CASSLDRVHGYTF. CDR3 DNA: TGTGCCAGCAGCTTGGACAGGGTACATGGCTACACCTTC.

The genes are TRBV9 and TRBJ1-6, with 7 bases lining up with TRBD1. CDR3 size: 14 residues. With 4 bases clipped from V and 8 bases from J, the junction kept 6 bases outside the gene matches. CDR1 is SGDLS, CDR2 YYNGEE, per germline. The CDR3 coding sequence is TGTGCCAGCAGCATCGGACAGGATTATTCACCCCTCCACTTT. Protein product: CASSIGQDYSPLHF.